Below, 5 T cell receptor beta chains from the same sample are listed, as sequenced in a study of T cells after yellow fever vaccination. TCRdb redid the calling of the 5' RACE reads with MiXCR, one entry per CDR3 protein. The sample consists of a few hundred thousand distinct CDR3 sequences, approximately 4% of them appearing once. Source: PBMCs, taken 5 days after the yellow fever booster vaccination. Receptors were obtained from a man aged 18 to 29 who received the YFV17D yellow fever vaccine.

The chain recombines TRBV12-3 or TRBV12-4 with TRBJ2-3; no clear D. V was pared by 8 bases and J by 0 bases, with 3 bases between. CDR3 length: 11 amino acids. The CDR3 DNA follows: TGTGCCAGCTGGAGCACAGATACGCAGTATTTT. Translating gives CASWSTDTQYF.

This clonotype was counted many times. This rearrangement joins TRBV18 to TRBJ2-5; the match to TRBD2 covers 13 bases. J was trimmed by 5 bases and V by 0 bases; bases with no gene match: 0. Germline CDR1 is KGHSH and CDR2 is LQKENI. The CDR3 covers 15 residues. This CDR3 reads CASSPPTSGGETQYF. In nucleotides, the CDR3 is TGTGCCAGCTCACCACCGACTAGCGGGGGGGAGACCCAGTACTTC. Using reference TRBV18 and TRBJ2-5 for the parts outside the CDR3, the full variable domain is NAGVMQNPRHLVRRRGQEARLRCSPMKGHSHVYWYRQLPEEGLKFMVYLQKENIIDESGMPKERFSAEFPKEGPSILRIQQVVRGDSAAYFCASSPPTSGGETQYFGPGTRLLVL.

Here the CDR3 reads CSFNPRGRGDNEQFF. CDR3 nucleotide sequence: TGCAGCTTCAACCCACGTGGCAGGGGCGACAATGAGCAGTTCTTC. The chain recombines TRBV29-1 with TRBJ2-1; D perhaps matches TRBD1 (6 bases). Looked up from germline, CDR1 is SQVTM and CDR2 is ANQGSEA. This CDR3 has 15 amino acids. The V end was cut by 8 bases, the J end by 5 bases, with 22 bases between.

This clonotype was detected a few times. The V call is TRBV4-1, the J call TRBJ2-1; TRBD1 matches at 8 bases. Trimming at V came to 4 bases and at J to 8 bases, leaving 7 bases not matched to a gene. In germline, CDR1 is MGHRA, CDR2 YSYEKL. The CDR3 is 14 residues long. CDR3 sequence (DNA): TGCGCCAGCAGCCCTTCGACAGGGGTCGATGAGCAGTTCTTC. Amino acids: CASSPSTGVDEQFF.

V is TRBV6-2 or TRBV6-3 and J is TRBJ1-5; the D is unclear. The germline V gene has CDR1 MNHEY and CDR2 SVGEGT. The CDR3 length is 15 residues. Trimming took off 2 bases at V and 0 bases at J, with 8 bases between the two ends. This CDR3 reads CASSYLGDSNQPQHF. The CDR3 bases are TGTGCCAGCAGTTACCTTGGGGATAGCAATCAGCCCCAGCATTTT.